The clone carrying this T cell receptor beta chain was detected many times. Antigen unknown. Preceding any ophthalmopathy symptoms, the blood sample dates from first hyperthyroidism diagnosis. These data are taken from a study of T cells in Graves' hyperthyroidism and ophthalmopathy. Study conclusions and caveats: Ophthalmopathy could be told apart from stable hyperthyroidism with a 13 V-J model.

What was amplified from RNA transcripts were TCR beta CDR3 regions. HTBI primers were the set used in a first-round RT-PCR of the TCR CDR3. TCRdb itself ran the multiplex PCR reads through MiXCR, one entry per CDR3 protein. The profile covers approximately 620,000 distinct CDR3 sequences, with 11% to 15% appearing a single time and under 7% taken by the ten largest. The germline V gene has CDR1 SGHAT and CDR2 FQNNGV. The germline V and J ends were trimmed by 6 bases and 8 bases, with 8 bases remaining between them. The CDR3 length is 11 residues. J is TRBJ2-1 and V is TRBV11-2, with unresolved D. Sequencing was performed on blood. The origin of this receptor is a woman aged 25 to 39 with Graves' hyperthyroidism that later progressed to Graves' ophthalmopathy. This chain's CDR3 is CASRTQDEQFF. The CDR3 DNA reads TGTGCCAGCAGGACGCAGGATGAGCAGTTCTTC. Filled out from reference TRBV11-2 and TRBJ2-1, the complete variable domain reads EAGVAQSPRYKIIEKRQSVAFWCNPISGHATLYWYQQILGQGPKLLIQFQNNGVVDDSQLPKDRFSAERLKGVDSTLKIQPAKLEDSAVYLCASRTQDEQFFGPGTRLTVL.